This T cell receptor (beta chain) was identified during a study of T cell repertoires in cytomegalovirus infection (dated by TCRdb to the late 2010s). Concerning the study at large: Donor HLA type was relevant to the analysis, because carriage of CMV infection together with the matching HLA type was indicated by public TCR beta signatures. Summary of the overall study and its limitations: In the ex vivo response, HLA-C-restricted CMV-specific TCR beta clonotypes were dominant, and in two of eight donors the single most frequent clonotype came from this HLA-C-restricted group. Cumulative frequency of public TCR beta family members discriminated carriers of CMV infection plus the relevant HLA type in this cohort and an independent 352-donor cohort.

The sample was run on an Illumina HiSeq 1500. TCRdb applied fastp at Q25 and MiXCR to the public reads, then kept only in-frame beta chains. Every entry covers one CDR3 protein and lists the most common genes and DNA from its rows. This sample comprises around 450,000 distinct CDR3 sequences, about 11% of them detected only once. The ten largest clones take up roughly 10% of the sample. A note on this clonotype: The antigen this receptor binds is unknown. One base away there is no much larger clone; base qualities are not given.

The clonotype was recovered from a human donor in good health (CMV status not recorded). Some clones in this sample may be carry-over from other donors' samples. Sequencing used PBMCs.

The DNA is as follows: TGTGCCAGCAGACTAGCGGGAGGTGCCTACAATGAGCAGTTCTTC. This codes for CASRLAGGAYNEQFF. The chain uses TRBV5-4 and TRBJ2-1; 12 bases in the middle match TRBD2. According to the germline V gene (reference sequence), CDR1 reads SGHNT and CDR2 reads YYREEE. The CDR3 starts with the cysteine, ends with the phenylalanine, and has 15 residues. Kept here is only the CDR3 DNA, which spans 45 bases and is read in frame from base 1. Relative to germline, V is missing 5 bases and J is missing 2 bases, with 2 bases of the junction outside any gene match.